This TCR beta chain was captured in a study of CD8 T cells in ankylosing spondylitis. It was by quantitative 5'-RACE with molecular barcodes that TCR beta libraries were made. TCRdb passed the 5' RACE reads through MiXCR, listing each CDR3 protein once. In the table there are roughly 97,000 distinct CDR3 sequences, roughly 8% of which are singletons. As to this clonotype: Its antigen is undetermined.

The CDR3 is 14 amino acids. J gave up 4 bases and V 6 bases, and 8 bases lay outside the gene matches. The germline gives CDR1 SGHVS, CDR2 FQNEAQ. Whole-study results and caveats: Disease-linked clones bore a CD8+ phenotype, appearing relatively rarely in peripheral blood. From matched ankylosing spondylitis synovial fluid, disease-linked clones were reportedly recovered at significantly enriched levels.

This TCR derives from a male donor with ankylosing spondylitis or in good health (not recorded which). The sequenced material came from blood, either unsorted or a sorted T cell fraction (not recorded which). V is TRBV7-8 and J is TRBJ2-5; 7 bases align to TRBD1. CDR3 amino acids: CASRPDRDGETQYF. The CDR3 DNA sequence: TGTGCCAGCAGGCCTGACAGGGATGGAGAGACCCAGTACTTC.